Sequencing of this T cell receptor beta chain was carried out in a study of blood T cells in healthy people across ages. The CDR3 sequence is 13 residues long. Trimming stripped 3 bases from V and 6 bases from J, with 13 bases between. Germline values: CDR1 DFQATT, CDR2 SNEGSKA (reference sequence). A sample-barcoded 5' primer and a J-beta primer mix were used in a second PCR of about 7 to 12 cycles. TCRdb re-called the 5' RACE reads with MiXCR, one entry per CDR3 protein. The data contain more than 1,000,000 distinct CDR3 sequences, almost 25% of them singletons. This clonotype was found a few times. This sample also belongs to another study, concerning T cells of mothers and their children.

Sequencing input: blood. This TCR was recovered from a girl aged 2 to 10 in good health. This chain links TRBV20-1 with TRBJ2-3; D may be TRBD1 or TRBD2 (6 bases each). The CDR3 spells CSASGGGWDTQYF. CDR3 nucleotide sequence: TGCAGTGCTAGCGGAGGGGGATGGGATACGCAGTATTTT.